The 28 T cell receptor beta chains in this list originate from one sample, sequenced in a study of cytomegalovirus exposure and HLA in healthy donors. It was with 60 Vbeta and 13 Jbeta primers that the PCR ran. Produced via immunoSEQ multiplex PCR; TCRdb's table is partial and in-frame only. The sample contains 100,000 or so clones, 83% of which appear only once. Sequenced material: PBMCs. These receptors originate from a man aged 18-30 years in good health and CMV-seronegative.

The gene calls are TRBV14 and TRBJ1-4; D gene unclear. Looked up from germline, CDR1 is SGHDN and CDR2 is FVKESK. The CDR3 extends over 15 amino acids. V gave up 1 base and J gave up 8 bases, with 14 bases separating them. CDR3 in amino acids: CASSQGAAGREKLFF. CDR3 coding DNA: TGTGCCAGCAGCCAAGGGGCCGCCGGGAGGGAAAAACTGTTTTTT.

The rearrangement uses TRBV11-3 and TRBJ1-1, with unresolved D. Per the germline V gene, CDR1 is SGHNT and CDR2 is YENEEA. The CDR3 length is 13 residues. V was trimmed by 5 bases and J by 2 bases, leaving 9 bases between them. CDR3 coding DNA: TGTGCCAGCAGCCTCCGGAGCAACACTGAAGCTTTCTTT. Translating gives CASSLRSNTEAFF.

The chain carries TRBV4-3 and TRBJ1-2, with a weak D call TRBD1 (6 bases). This CDR3 comprises 13 residues. CDR1 LGHNA and CDR2 YSLEER come from the germline V gene. Trimming took off 2 bases at V and 4 bases at J, with 8 bases between the two ends. The CDR3 reads CASSQYRAYGYTF. CDR3 nucleotide sequence: TGCGCCAGCAGCCAATACAGGGCCTATGGCTACACCTTC.

This chain joins TRBV5-6 and TRBJ2-3; D is unclear. The CDR3 contains 14 residues. Germline-derived CDR1 and CDR2 are SGHDT and YYEEEE. V was cut by 0 bases and J by 4 bases, with 9 bases left in between. The DNA for the CDR3 is TGTGCCAGCAGCTTGGTCGGTGCCTCAGATACGCAGTATTTT. Protein: CASSLVGASDTQYF.

J is TRBJ1-2 and V is TRBV11-3; 7 positions agree with TRBD1. Germline V gene data show CDR1 as SGHNT and CDR2 as YENEEA. V lost 5 bases to trimming and J lost 9 bases; unmatched junction nucleotides: 18. The CDR3 covers 16 residues. The CDR3 DNA is TGTGCCAGCAGCCCGGGGGTGGACAGGTGGCTCTTGAGCTACACCTTC. This codes for CASSPGVDRWLLSYTF. The whole variable domain, remainder taken from reference TRBV11-3 and TRBJ1-2, is EAGVVQSPRYKIIEKKQPVAFWCNPISGHNTLYWYLQNLGQGPELLIRYENEEAVDDSQLPKDRFSAERLKGVDSTLKIQPAELGDSAVYLCASSPGVDRWLLSYTFGSGTRLTVV.

This clone was seen only a few times. The V gene is TRBV6-5, the J gene TRBJ2-7, with 7 nucleotides matching TRBD1. The CDR3 has 14 amino acids. Germline trimming cut 5 bases from V and 2 bases from J; bases unmatched to any gene: 6. CDR1 and CDR2 (germline): MNHEY, SVGAGI. CDR3 amino acids: CASSPQTGPYEQYF. CDR3 nucleotide sequence: TGTGCCAGCAGTCCCCAGACAGGGCCCTACGAGCAGTACTTC.

The CDR3 loop reads CASSLGGGNTEAFF. The DNA of the CDR3 is TGTGCCAGCAGCTTAGGAGGGGGGAACACTGAAGCTTTCTTT. The chain recombines TRBV7-9 with TRBJ1-1; TRBD1 might be the D (6 bases). The V gene's germline CDR1 is SEHNR and CDR2 FQNEAQ (reference sequence). The CDR3 has 14 residues. V was trimmed by 1 base and J by 1 base, leaving 7 bases between them.

J is TRBJ2-5 and V is TRBV5-6; TRBD1 agrees at 8 bases. CDR3 length: 15 residues. Germline V gene lookup returns CDR1 SGHDT and CDR2 YYEEEE. Trimming at V came to 0 bases and at J to 5 bases, leaving 6 bases not matched to a gene. This CDR3 is CASSLVARGLETQYF. The CDR3 DNA reads as TGTGCCAGCAGCTTGGTTGCCAGGGGGCTGGAGACCCAGTACTTC.

The chain links TRBV9 to TRBJ2-1, with no clear D. Trimming stripped 3 bases from V and 7 bases from J, with 8 bases between. CDR1 SGDLS and CDR2 YYNGEE come from the germline V gene. The CDR3 loop spans 12 amino acids. The CDR3 coding sequence is TGTGCCAGCAGCGCTTATCCGAATGAGCAGTTCTTC. Protein: CASSAYPNEQFF.

The chain combines TRBV12-5 with TRBJ2-7, with 10 bases identical to TRBD2. V dropped 3 bases and J dropped 6; count of bases not matched to a gene: 5. The CDR3 contains 14 residues. Germline CDR1 is LGHNT and CDR2 is FRNRAP. In DNA form, the CDR3 reads TGTGCTAGTGGTTTCGGGACTAGCGCCTCCGAGCAGTACTTC. It yields the protein CASGFGTSASEQYF.

This chain uses TRBV7-3 with TRBJ2-5, with TRBD1 matching over 10 bases. The germline gives CDR1 SGHTA, CDR2 FQGTGA. With V trimmed by 5 bases and J by 5 bases, 5 bases remained unmatched. This CDR3 comprises 14 residues. The CDR3 nucleotides are TGTGCCAGCAGCCGCATGGACAGGGGGGAGACCCAGTACTTC. Amino acids: CASSRMDRGETQYF. Complete variable domain (other parts from reference TRBV7-3 and TRBJ2-5): GAGVSQTPSNKVTEKGKYVELRCDPISGHTALYWYRQSLGQGPEFLIYFQGTGAADDSGLPNDRFFAVRPEGSVSTLKIQRTERGDSAVYLCASSRMDRGETQYFGPGTRLLVL.

This chain uses TRBV7-2 with TRBJ2-5, with 10 nucleotides matching TRBD1. The closer fit of TRBJ2-7 to the DNA end suggests the J call may be wrong. The CDR3 totals 15 residues. Germline V gene lookup returns CDR1 SGHTA and CDR2 FQGNSA. Here the CDR3 DNA reads TGTGCCAGCAGCCCTAGAGACAGGGGGCGGTACGAGCAGTACTTC. This translates into CASSPRDRGRYEQYF.

CDR3 amino acids: CAWSGRGIEGYTF. The CDR3 bases are TGTGCCTGGAGTGGACGGGGGATAGAGGGCTACACCTTC. This rearrangement joins TRBV30 to TRBJ1-2; possibly TRBD1 for D (5 bases). This CDR3 spans 13 amino acids. In germline, CDR1 is GTSNPN, CDR2 SVGIG (reference sequence). The germline V and J ends were trimmed by 1 base and 8 bases, with 14 bases remaining between them.

About this clone: Other DNA sequences of this sample code for an identical CDR3. This rearrangement joins TRBV18 to TRBJ2-7; 10 nucleotides line up with TRBD1. The V and J ends lost 3 bases and 2 bases, in that order; junction bases with no gene match: 1. Looked up from germline, CDR1 is KGHSH and CDR2 is LQKENI. The CDR3 spans 14 residues. The CDR3: CASSPGQGAYEQYF. CDR3 in DNA: TGTGCCAGCTCACCTGGACAGGGGGCCTACGAGCAGTACTTC.

This clone was seen only a few times. The chain has TRBV7-6 and TRBJ2-7, with D tentatively TRBD1 (5 bases). V was pared by 5 bases and J by 4 bases, with 9 bases between. The V gene's germline CDR1 is SGHVS and CDR2 FNYEAQ. This CDR3 comprises 12 residues. CDR3: CASSANRYEQYF. In nucleotides, the CDR3 is TGTGCCAGCAGCGCCAACAGGTACGAGCAGTACTTC.

The chain has TRBV5-1 and TRBJ2-5; D is perhaps TRBD2 (5 bases). Looked up from germline, CDR1 is SGHRS and CDR2 is YFSETQ. The germline V and J ends were trimmed by 3 bases and 2 bases, with 5 bases remaining between them. The CDR3 consists of 12 residues. The CDR3: CASSSGQETQYF. The CDR3 DNA is TGCGCCAGCAGCTCGGGACAAGAGACCCAGTACTTC.

This clone was picked up one time. The V gene is TRBV7-9, the J gene TRBJ1-6; 9 bases match TRBD1. The CDR3 is 15 residues long. Germline V CDR1 and CDR2: SEHNR, FQNEAQ (reference sequence). V was clipped by 3 bases and J by 6 bases; unmatched bases: 3. The CDR3 protein is CASSLGQGANSPLHF. DNA for the CDR3: TGTGCCAGCAGCTTGGGACAGGGAGCTAATTCACCCCTCCACTTT.

The chain combines TRBV19 with TRBJ1-5; 7 bases fit TRBD1. Germline V CDR1 and CDR2: LNHDA, SQIVND (reference sequence). Trimming at V came to 6 bases and at J to 4 bases, leaving 3 bases not matched to a gene. CDR3 size: 13 residues. CDR3 amino acids: CASSRQGNQPQHF. CDR3 in DNA: TGTGCCAGTAGCCGACAGGGTAATCAGCCCCAGCATTTT.

Here the CDR3 reads CASSFTVVGAGELFF. CDR3 DNA: TGTGCCAGCAGTTTCACGGTAGTTGGAGCCGGGGAGCTGTTTTTT. V gene TRBV28 combines with J gene TRBJ2-2; D ambiguous. Trimming pared 3 bases from V and 6 bases from J, leaving 14 bases between. This CDR3 has 15 residues. CDR1 is MDHEN and CDR2 is SYDVKM in the germline V gene.

The chain combines TRBV7-2 with TRBJ2-3; 11 bases are a match to TRBD2. There are 17 residues in the CDR3. Germline CDR1 SGHTA, CDR2 FQGNSA. With V trimmed by 6 bases and J by 0 bases, 8 bases remained unmatched. CDR3 amino acids: CASRPTSGRTSTDTQYF. As DNA, the CDR3 is TGTGCCAGCAGGCCTACTAGCGGGAGAACTAGCACAGATACGCAGTATTTT.

This clone was observed once. The V gene is TRBV28, the J gene TRBJ2-1, with D possibly TRBD2 on 7 matching bases. CDR3 size: 14 residues. Looked up from germline, CDR1 is MDHEN and CDR2 is SYDVKM. The V end was cut by 4 bases, the J end by 7 bases, with 14 bases between. The CDR3 DNA is TGTGCCAGCAGTTGGGAGGGGGGAGTGAATGAGCAGTTCTTC. Translated, it gives CASSWEGGVNEQFF.

This clone has a single count. The genes are TRBV6-5 and TRBJ2-1; D might be TRBD2 (6 bases). CDR3 size: 15 residues. CDR1 is MNHEY and CDR2 is SVGAGI in the germline V gene. V lost 6 bases to trimming and J lost 4 bases, with 16 bases between them. The CDR3 spells CASSPQRRDYNEQFF. The CDR3 DNA reads as TGTGCCAGCAGCCCCCAGCGGAGGGATTACAATGAGCAGTTCTTC.

V usage is TRBV7-2 and J usage is TRBJ2-7; the D is unclear. V lost 2 bases, J lost 0 bases, and 11 bases lay in between. The V gene's germline CDR1 is SGHTA and CDR2 FQGNSA. This CDR3 spans 15 amino acids. The DNA for the CDR3 is TGTGCCAGCAGCTTATCCCGCGGTACCTCCTACGAGCAGTACTTC. The encoded protein is CASSLSRGTSYEQYF.

As DNA, the CDR3 is TGTGCCAGCAGCTTATTAGCGGGAGGTCCCGCAGATACGCAGTATTTT. It translates to CASSLLAGGPADTQYF. J is TRBJ2-3 and V is TRBV7-2; 10 bases are shared with TRBD2. V trimming: 2 bases; J trimming: 4 bases; junction bases outside the gene matches: 6. The CDR3 totals 16 residues. CDR1 SGHTA and CDR2 FQGNSA come from the germline V gene.

The V call is TRBV7-9, the J call TRBJ2-3; 9 bases align to TRBD2. CDR3 length: 17 amino acids. Germline assignment: CDR1 SEHNR and CDR2 FQNEAQ (reference sequence). Trimming took 4 bases from V and 0 from J; bases not matched to a gene: 8. The CDR3 loop is CASSSGGLALSTDTQYF. For the CDR3, the DNA is TGTGCCAGCAGCTCGGGGGGACTAGCCCTGAGCACAGATACGCAGTATTTT.

The rearrangement links TRBV6-6 to TRBJ1-1, with 10 bases aligning to TRBD1. V gave up 6 bases and J gave up 4 bases; unmatched junction bases: 5. This CDR3 has 14 residues. The V gene's germline CDR1 is MNHNY and CDR2 SVGAGI (reference sequence). The CDR3: CASRRTGGATEAFF. As DNA, the CDR3 is TGTGCCAGCAGACGGACAGGGGGGGCCACTGAAGCTTTCTTT.

The rearrangement joins TRBV28 to TRBJ1-4, with D tentatively TRBD1 (5 bases). The CDR3 has 16 amino acids. Germline V lookup: CDR1 MDHEN, CDR2 SYDVKM. V was trimmed by 1 base and J by 8 bases, leaving 17 bases between them. CDR3 nucleotide sequence: TGTGCCAGCAGTTTATTGGGGCCGGAAACTTGGGAAAAACTGTTTTTT. This codes for CASSLLGPETWEKLFF.

The chain is built from TRBV28 and TRBJ1-6; D not certain. V gave up 8 bases and J gave up 5 bases, with 13 bases separating them. This CDR3 has 14 residues. Germline loops: CDR1 MDHEN, CDR2 SYDVKM. This CDR3 is CASSDVRHNSPLHF. The CDR3 DNA follows: TGTGCCAGCTCCGATGTCAGGCATAATTCACCCCTCCACTTT.